A single sample is the source of the 3 T cell receptor beta chains below, sequenced in a study of blood T cells in healthy people across ages. A second about 6 to 12 cycle PCR used barcoded and J-beta primers. TCRdb called the 5' RACE reads again in MiXCR, with one record for every CDR3 protein. The sample has around 990,000 distinct CDR3 sequences, almost 25% seen once. The same data also contributed to another study, on T cells of mothers and their children.

The specimen sequenced was blood. The receptors originated from a girl aged 2 to 10 in good health.

The chain carries TRBV11-2 and TRBJ2-5; TRBD2 is a possible D gene (5 bases). V gave up 5 bases and J gave up 1 base, with 14 bases separating them. The V gene's germline CDR1 is SGHAT and CDR2 FQNNGV. The CDR3 contains 15 residues. The CDR3 DNA follows: TGTGCCAGCAGCCCCCCGGTAGGGAGCCAAGAGACCCAGTACTTC. Translation: CASSPPVGSQETQYF.

The chain is built from TRBV6-6 and TRBJ1-5; TRBD1 might be the D (5 bases). This CDR3 has 15 amino acids. Looked up from germline, CDR1 is MNHNY and CDR2 is SVGAGI (reference sequence). The V end was cut by 2 bases, the J end by 4 bases, with 12 bases between. CDR3 in amino acids: CASSYVRDRNQPQHF. CDR3 nucleotides: TGTGCCAGCAGTTACGTCCGGGACCGAAATCAGCCCCAGCATTTT.

The chain uses TRBV4-1 and TRBJ2-4; maybe TRBD1 (6 bases). CDR1 is MGHRA and CDR2 is YSYEKL in the germline V gene. V was pared by 2 bases and J by 2 bases, with 10 bases between. This CDR3 contains 15 residues. The CDR3 reads CASSQLTGTKNIQYF. DNA for the CDR3: TGCGCCAGCAGCCAACTGACAGGCACCAAAAACATTCAGTACTTC.